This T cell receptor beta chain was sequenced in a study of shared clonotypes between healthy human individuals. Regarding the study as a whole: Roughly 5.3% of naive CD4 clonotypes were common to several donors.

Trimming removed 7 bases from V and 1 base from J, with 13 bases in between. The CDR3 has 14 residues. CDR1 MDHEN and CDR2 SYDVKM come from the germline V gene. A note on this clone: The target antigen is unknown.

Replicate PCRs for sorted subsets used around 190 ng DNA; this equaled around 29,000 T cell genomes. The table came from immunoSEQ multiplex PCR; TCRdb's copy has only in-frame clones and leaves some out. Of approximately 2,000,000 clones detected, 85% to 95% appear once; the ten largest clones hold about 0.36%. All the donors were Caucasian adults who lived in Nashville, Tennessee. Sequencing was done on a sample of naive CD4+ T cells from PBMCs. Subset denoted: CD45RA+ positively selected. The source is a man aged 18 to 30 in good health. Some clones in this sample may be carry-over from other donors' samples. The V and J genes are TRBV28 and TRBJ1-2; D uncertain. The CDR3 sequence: CASTPSGSNYGYTF. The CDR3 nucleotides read TGTGCCAGCACCCCATCCGGGAGTAACTATGGCTACACCTTC.